Here is one T cell receptor (beta chain) with its context. The sample originates from a study of T cells in Graves' hyperthyroidism and ophthalmopathy. Across the whole study: Peripheral blood was taken when the disease was first diagnosed, before any treatment began.

Amplified regions were TCR beta CDR3 sequences from RNA transcripts. Using the HTBI primer set, a first-round RT-PCR was run on the TCR CDR3. Each CDR3 protein gets one entry after TCRdb re-called the multiplex PCR reads with MiXCR. Of some 510,000 distinct CDR3 sequences in the sample, more than 20% are singletons; the top ten hold 26%. The CDR3 sequence is 13 residues long. V lost 4 bases and J 5 bases, leaving 12 bases between the germline ends. From germline, CDR1 is SGHRS and CDR2 YFSETQ. The specimen was blood. This receptor was obtained from a man aged 18 to 30 with Graves' hyperthyroidism. The chain couples TRBV5-1 to TRBJ1-1, with D hard to call. The CDR3 nucleotides read TGCGCCAGCAGCCGCGCGGTTCCAACTGAAGCTTTCTTT. Its translation is CASSRAVPTEAFF. Combining the CDR3 with reference TRBV5-1 and TRBJ1-1 gives the whole variable domain KAGVTQTPRYLIKTRGQQVTLSCSPISGHRSVSWYQQTPGQGLQFLFEYFSETQRNKGNFPGRFSGRQFSNSRSEMNVSTLELGDSALYLCASSRAVPTEAFFGQGTRLTVV.